Each of the 4 T cell receptor beta chains below was sequenced from the same sample in a study of T-cell memory formation after mild COVID-19. TCRdb itself ran the 5' RACE reads through MiXCR, one entry per CDR3 protein. The sample comprises 40,000 to 60,000 distinct CDR3 sequences, approximately 9.1% of which are singletons, and 12% rests with the top ten. Sequenced input: PBMCs or a T cell subset sorted from them (not recorded which). These receptors all stem from an adult woman who had mild COVID-19 (a few samples of this study predate the infection). Cell type and time point are not known.

This rearrangement joins TRBV5-1 to TRBJ2-7, with D uncertain. V was shortened by 2 bases and J by 6 bases, with 15 bases between the two germline ends. The CDR3 is 14 residues long. CDR1 is SGHRS and CDR2 is YFSETQ in the germline V gene. The CDR3 coding sequence is TGCGCCAGCAGCTTCGCACCTACCCGGCCCGAGCAGTACTTC. Amino acid sequence: CASSFAPTRPEQYF.

In its sample, this clonotype was seen many times. The CDR3: CASSSNPSGGTDTQYF. The CDR3 DNA reads TGTGCCAGCAGCTCCAACCCTAGCGGGGGCACAGATACGCAGTATTTT. The chain employs TRBV7-9 and TRBJ2-3, with 9 bases aligning to TRBD2. Trimming took 4 bases from V and 1 from J; bases not matched to a gene: 6. Germline V lookup: CDR1 SEHNR, CDR2 FQNEAQ (reference sequence). The CDR3 consists of 16 residues. Supplemented by reference TRBV7-9 and TRBJ2-3, the full variable domain reads DTGVSQNPRHKITKRGQNVTFRCDPISEHNRLYWYRQTLGQGPEFLTYFQNEAQLEKSRLLSDRFSAERPKGSFSTLEIQRTEQGDSAMYLCASSSNPSGGTDTQYFGPGTRLTVL.

This clonotype was counted only a few times. The chain combines TRBV7-2 with TRBJ2-1; D might be TRBD2 (6 bases). The CDR3 runs 13 residues. The V gene's germline CDR1 is SGHTA and CDR2 FQGNSA. V lost 5 bases to trimming and J lost 5 bases, with 10 bases between them. The CDR3 loop reads CASSRRLDNEQFF. CDR3 DNA sequence: TGTGCCAGCAGCAGGAGACTAGACAATGAGCAGTTCTTC.

The V gene is TRBV12-5, the J gene TRBJ2-7; D might be TRBD1 (6 bases). Between the trimmed V and J ends, which lost 1 base and 9 bases, there was a span of 10 bases. The germline V gene encodes CDR1 LGHNT and CDR2 FRNRAP. This CDR3 has 12 amino acids. CDR3 amino acids: CASGLDTGRQYF. The CDR3 DNA sequence: TGTGCTAGTGGTTTGGATACAGGGAGGCAGTACTTC.